This TCR beta chain came from a study of blood T cell repertoires in COVID-19. V was pared by 8 bases and J by 7 bases, with 22 bases between. The CDR3 is made up of 15 amino acids. CDR1 and CDR2 from the germline V gene are SNHLY and FYNNEI. Sequenced by immunoSEQ multiplex PCR; TCRdb stores in-frame clones only, minus some. Here the sample spans 200,000 to 250,000 clones, 90% being singletons. Sequencing used PBMCs or T cells enriched from blood (not recorded which). The chain links TRBV2 to TRBJ2-3, with D maybe TRBD2 (6 bases). The clonotype originates from a man younger than 40 who had been exposed to COVID-19. The CDR3 nucleotides read TGTGCCAGCCTAGGAACCGGGACTCTTGTTCATACGCAGTATTTT. Translating it yields CASLGTGTLVHTQYF.